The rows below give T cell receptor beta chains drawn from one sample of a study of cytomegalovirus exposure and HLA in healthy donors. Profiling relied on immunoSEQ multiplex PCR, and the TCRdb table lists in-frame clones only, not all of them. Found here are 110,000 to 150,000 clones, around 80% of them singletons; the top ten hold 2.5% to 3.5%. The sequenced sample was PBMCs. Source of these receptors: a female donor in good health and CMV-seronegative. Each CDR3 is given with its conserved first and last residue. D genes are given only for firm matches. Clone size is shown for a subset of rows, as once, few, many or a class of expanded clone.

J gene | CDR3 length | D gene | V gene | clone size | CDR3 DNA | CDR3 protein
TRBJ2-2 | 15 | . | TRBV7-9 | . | TGTGCCAGCAGCTCTTTGACAGCTAACACCGGGGAGCTGTTTTTT | CASSSLTANTGELFF
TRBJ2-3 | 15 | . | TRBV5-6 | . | TGTGCCAGCAGCTTCGGGTGGCGAGTCACAGATACGCAGTATTTT | CASSFGWRVTDTQYF
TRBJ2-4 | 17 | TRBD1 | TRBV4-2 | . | TGTGCCAGCAGCTCTCCCCCCGGGGACAGGGGGCCAAACATTCAGTACTTC | CASSSPPGDRGPNIQYF
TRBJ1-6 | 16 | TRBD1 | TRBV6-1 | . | TGTGCCAGCAGTGAAGCGGTCGGCAGGGGGCGTTCACCCCTCCACTTT | CASSEAVGRGRSPLHF
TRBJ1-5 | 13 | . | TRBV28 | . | TGTGCCAGCATCGGTAGGGGGAATCAGCCCCAGCATTTT | CASIGRGNQPQHF
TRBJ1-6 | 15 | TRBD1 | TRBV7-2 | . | TGTGCCAGCAGCTCCATGGGACAGGGTAATTCACCCCTCCACTTT | CASSSMGQGNSPLHF
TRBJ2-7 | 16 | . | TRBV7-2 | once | TGTGCCAGCAGCTTATATCACAGGAACCCACCCTACGAGCAGTACTTC | CASSLYHRNPPYEQYF
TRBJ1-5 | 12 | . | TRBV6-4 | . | TGTGCCAGACAGGGTCGCAATCAGCCCCAGCATTTT | CARQGRNQPQHF
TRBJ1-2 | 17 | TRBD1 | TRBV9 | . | TGTGCCAGCAGCGTAGCTTCAACCGGGACAGGGGGCTATGGCTACACCTTC | CASSVASTGTGGYGYTF
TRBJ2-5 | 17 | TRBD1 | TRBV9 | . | TGTGCCAGCAGCTCACAAAGAGGGGGCCTCCTGCAAGAGACCCAGTACTTC | CASSSQRGGLLQETQYF
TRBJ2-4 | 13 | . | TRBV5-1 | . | TGCGCCAGCAGCTTGGGCTCTAGAAACATTCAGTACTTC | CASSLGSRNIQYF
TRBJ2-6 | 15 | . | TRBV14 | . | TGTGCCAGCAGCCAAGTTAACTCTGGGGCCAACGTCCTGACTTTC | CASSQVNSGANVLTF
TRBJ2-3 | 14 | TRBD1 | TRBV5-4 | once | TGTGCCAGCAGCCCGGGACAGGGGGCAGATACGCAGTATTTT | CASSPGQGADTQYF
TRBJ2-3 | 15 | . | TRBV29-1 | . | TGCAGCGTTGTGTCTCGACGGGAGTCGCCAGATACGCAGTATTTT | CSVVSRRESPDTQYF
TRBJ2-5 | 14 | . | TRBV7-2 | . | TGTGCCAGCAGCCGTCAGGGGGGCAGGGAGACCCAGTACTTC | CASSRQGGRETQYF
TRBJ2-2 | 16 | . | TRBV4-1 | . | TGCGCCAGCAGCCAGAAGGGACATGGATCCACCGGGGAGCTGTTTTTT | CASSQKGHGSTGELFF
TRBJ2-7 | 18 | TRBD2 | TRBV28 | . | TGTGCCAGCAGTTTGACAGGACTAGCGGGGGTGAGCTCCTACGAGCAGTACTTC | CASSLTGLAGVSSYEQYF
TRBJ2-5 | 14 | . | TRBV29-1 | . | TGCAGCGTCAGGGACTGGCTACGGGAGGAGACCCAGTACTTC | CSVRDWLREETQYF
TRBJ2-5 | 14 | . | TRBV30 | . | TGTGCCTGGAGTGCCCTAAGGGGCTCGGAGACCCAGTACTTC | CAWSALRGSETQYF
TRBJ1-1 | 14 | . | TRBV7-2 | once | TGTGCCAGCAGCTATAGGGGTTACGGCGCTGAAGCTTTCTTT | CASSYRGYGAEAFF
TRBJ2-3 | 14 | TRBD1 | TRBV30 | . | TGTGCCTGGAGTCAGGGGGTTAGCACAGATACGCAGTATTTT | CAWSQGVSTDTQYF